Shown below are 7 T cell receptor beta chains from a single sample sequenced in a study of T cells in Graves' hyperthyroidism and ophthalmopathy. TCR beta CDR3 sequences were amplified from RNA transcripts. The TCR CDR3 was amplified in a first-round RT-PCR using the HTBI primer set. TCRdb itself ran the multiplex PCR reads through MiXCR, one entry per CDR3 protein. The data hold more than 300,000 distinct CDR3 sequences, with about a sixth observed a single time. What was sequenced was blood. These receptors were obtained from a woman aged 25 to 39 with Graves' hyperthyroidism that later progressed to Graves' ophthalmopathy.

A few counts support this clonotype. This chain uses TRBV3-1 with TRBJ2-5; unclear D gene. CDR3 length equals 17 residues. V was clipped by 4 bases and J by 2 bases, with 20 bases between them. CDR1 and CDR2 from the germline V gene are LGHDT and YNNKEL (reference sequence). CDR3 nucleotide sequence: TGTGCCAGCAGCCCCGATAAGTTGCGCCATGTTCAAGAGACCCAGTACTTC. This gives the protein CASSPDKLRHVQETQYF.

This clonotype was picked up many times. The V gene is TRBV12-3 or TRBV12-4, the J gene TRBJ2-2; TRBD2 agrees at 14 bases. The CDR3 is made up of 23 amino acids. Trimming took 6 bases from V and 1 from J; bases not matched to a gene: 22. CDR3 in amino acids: CASSPYRTGLAGATTMNTGELFF. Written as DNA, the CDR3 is TGTGCCAGCAGCCCTTATCGTACGGGACTAGCGGGGGCCACAACCATGAACACCGGGGAGCTGTTTTTT.

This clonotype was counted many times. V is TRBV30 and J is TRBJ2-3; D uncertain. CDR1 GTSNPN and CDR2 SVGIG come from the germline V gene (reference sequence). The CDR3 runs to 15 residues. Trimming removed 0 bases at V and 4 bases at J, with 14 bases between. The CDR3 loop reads CAWSVSGGPADTQYF. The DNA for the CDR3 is TGTGCCTGGAGTGTATCGGGCGGACCCGCAGATACGCAGTATTTT.

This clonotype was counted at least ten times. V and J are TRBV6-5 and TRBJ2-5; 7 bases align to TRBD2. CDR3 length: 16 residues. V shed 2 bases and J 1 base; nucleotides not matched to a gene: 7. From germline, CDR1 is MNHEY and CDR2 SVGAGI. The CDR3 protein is CASSYRAGVIQETQYF. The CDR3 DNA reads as TGTGCCAGCAGTTACCGGGCGGGGGTAATCCAAGAGACCCAGTACTTC.

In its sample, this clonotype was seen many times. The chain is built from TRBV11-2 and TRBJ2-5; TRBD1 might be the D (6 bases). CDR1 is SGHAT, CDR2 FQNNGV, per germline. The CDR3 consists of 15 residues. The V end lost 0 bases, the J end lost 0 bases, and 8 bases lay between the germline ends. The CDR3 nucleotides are TGTGCCAGCAGCTTAGAAGGACAGTACCAAGAGACCCAGTACTTC. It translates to CASSLEGQYQETQYF.

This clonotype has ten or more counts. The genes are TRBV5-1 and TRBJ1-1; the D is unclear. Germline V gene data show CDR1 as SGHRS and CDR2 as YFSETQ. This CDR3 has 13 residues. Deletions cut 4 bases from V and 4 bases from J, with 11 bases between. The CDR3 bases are TGCGCCAGCAGCGATGGGTGGGGCACTGAAGCTTTCTTT. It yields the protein CASSDGWGTEAFF.

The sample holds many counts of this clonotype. The CDR3, as DNA: TGCAGCGTTGAAGATCCCCGCAGTCCTTACAATGAGCAGTTCTTC. This gives the protein CSVEDPRSPYNEQFF. The chain couples TRBV29-1 to TRBJ2-1; D not resolved. Trimming cost V 0 bases and J 4 bases, with 13 bases left between them. Germline CDR1 SQVTM, CDR2 ANQGSEA. This CDR3 contains 15 residues.